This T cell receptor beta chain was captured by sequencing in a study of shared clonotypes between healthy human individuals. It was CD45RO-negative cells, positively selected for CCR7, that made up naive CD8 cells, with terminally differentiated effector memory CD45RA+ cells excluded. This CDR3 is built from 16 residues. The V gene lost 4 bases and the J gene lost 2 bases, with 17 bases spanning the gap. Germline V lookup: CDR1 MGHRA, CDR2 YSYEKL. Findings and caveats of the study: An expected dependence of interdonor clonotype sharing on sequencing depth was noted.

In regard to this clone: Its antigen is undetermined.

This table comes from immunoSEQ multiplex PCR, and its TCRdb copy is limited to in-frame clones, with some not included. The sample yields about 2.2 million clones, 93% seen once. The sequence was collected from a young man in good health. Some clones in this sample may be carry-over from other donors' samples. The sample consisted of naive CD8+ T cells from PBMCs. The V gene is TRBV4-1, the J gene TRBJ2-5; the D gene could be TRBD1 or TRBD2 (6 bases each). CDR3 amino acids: CASSRTRGDGQETQYF. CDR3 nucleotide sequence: TGCGCCAGCAGCCGGACGAGGGGGGATGGGCAAGAGACCCAGTACTTC.